This T cell receptor beta chain was captured in a study of cytomegalovirus exposure and HLA in healthy donors. The length of the CDR3 is 14 residues. From germline, CDR1 is MNHNS and CDR2 SASEGT. Unmatched junction bases numbered 5, after V lost 5 bases and J lost 4 bases. A multiplex PCR was run with 60 Vbeta primers and 13 Jbeta primers. TCRdb keeps only in-frame clones here, not all; method: immunoSEQ multiplex PCR. Listed are under 130,000 clones; about 0.59% falls within the top ten. The rearrangement links TRBV6-1 to TRBJ1-2, with TRBD1 identical over 9 bases. The specimen was PBMCs. The TCR sequence derives from a man in his fifties in good health and CMV-seronegative. The CDR3, as DNA: TGTGCCAGCAGTACCCAGACAGGGGGCTATGGCTACACCTTC. Its protein is CASSTQTGGYGYTF.